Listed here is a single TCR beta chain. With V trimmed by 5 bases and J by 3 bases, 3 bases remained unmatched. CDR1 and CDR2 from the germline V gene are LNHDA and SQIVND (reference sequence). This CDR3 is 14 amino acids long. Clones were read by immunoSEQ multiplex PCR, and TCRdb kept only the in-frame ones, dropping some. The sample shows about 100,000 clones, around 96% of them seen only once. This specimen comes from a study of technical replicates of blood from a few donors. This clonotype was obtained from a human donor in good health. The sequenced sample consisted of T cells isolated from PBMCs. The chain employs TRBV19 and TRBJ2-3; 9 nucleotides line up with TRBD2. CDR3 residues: CASSGLAGTDTQYF. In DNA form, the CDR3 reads TGTGCCAGTAGTGGGCTAGCGGGGACAGATACGCAGTATTTT.